The subject of this entry is one TCR beta chain. Its antigen remains unidentified. The record originates from a study of beta chain features in type 1 diabetes. Reverse transcription of all isolated RNA meant that expressed TCRB transcripts were sequenced. Average reads for naive, central memory and regulatory T cell samples were about 3.57 million. The assay was immunoSEQ multiplex PCR, and TCRdb's table has in-frame clones only and misses some. The sample comprises about 740,000 clones, around 15% of which are singletons, and approximately 0.021% rests with the top ten. Regarding the study as a whole: Researchers cautioned that cDNA sequencing could over-represent cells with high TCR expression. For Type 1 diabetes patients, all four CD4+ subsets carried TCRB CDR3s that were moderately but significantly shorter.

The CDR3 totals 14 residues. V dropped 0 bases and J dropped 8; count of bases not matched to a gene: 8. Germline CDR1 SQVTM, CDR2 ANQGSEA. The rearrangement joins TRBV29-1 to TRBJ1-2, with TRBD1 matching 8 bases. This sequence originates from a man younger than 35 with type 1 diabetes. The sequenced sample consisted of naive CD4+ T cells from blood. The chain's CDR3 is CSVEDLAGGGGYTF. CDR3 bases: TGCAGCGTTGAAGATCTGGCAGGGGGCGGGGGCTACACCTTC. Full variable domain (outside the CDR3, taken from reference TRBV29-1 and TRBJ1-2): SAVISQKPSRDICQRGTSLTIQCQVDSQVTMMFWYRQQPGQSLTLIATANQGSEATYESGFVIDKFPISRPNLTFSTLTVSNMSPEDSSIYLCSVEDLAGGGGYTFGSGTRLTVV.